The clone carrying this T cell receptor beta chain turned up a few times. What it binds is unknown. The sample originates from a study of CD4 T cells in relation to SARS-CoV-2 and coronaviruses. Unexposed donor CD4+ T cells date from about 2011-2018, before the COVID-19 pandemic. Isolation of CD4+ T cells took place after 10 days in culture. The junction had 11 bases not matched to a gene; V was cut back by 4 bases and J by 7 bases. Per the germline V gene, CDR1 is MNHEY and CDR2 is SVGAGI. The CDR3 extends over 15 amino acids. The table came from immunoSEQ multiplex PCR; TCRdb's copy has only in-frame clones and leaves some out. This sample has some 30,000 clones; about three quarters occur once, and the top ten carry roughly 20%.

The receptor was isolated from a human donor in good health. What was sequenced was CD4+ T cells from PBMCs, cultured in vitro. The J gene is TRBJ2-7, the V gene TRBV6-5, with 9 bases that match TRBD1. The CDR3 reads CASSFTGGRMGEQYF. For the CDR3, the DNA is TGTGCCAGCAGTTTCACAGGGGGCCGAATGGGGGAGCAGTACTTC.